This T cell receptor (beta chain) was sequenced for a study of shared clonotypes between healthy human individuals. Assay: immunoSEQ multiplex PCR; the TCRdb copy retains only in-frame clones and omits some. The data show about 2,100,000 clones, 85% to 95% seen once. Naive CD8 cells, CD45RO-negative and positively selected for CCR7, excluded terminally differentiated effector memory CD45RA+ cells. This CDR3 is 15 amino acids long. V was trimmed by 4 bases and J by 5 bases, leaving 18 bases between them. CDR1 SEHNR and CDR2 FQNEAQ come from the germline V gene (reference sequence). The chain is built from TRBV7-9 and TRBJ2-7, with D possibly being TRBD1 or TRBD2 (5 bases each). The sequence derives from a man between 18 and 35 years old in good health. Some clones in this sample may be carry-over from other donors' samples. The sequencing input was naive CD8+ T cells from PBMCs. The DNA for the CDR3 is TGTGCCAGCAGCTCAACCCAACGGGACGTCCACGAGCAGTACTTC. Translating it yields CASSSTQRDVHEQYF.